This T cell receptor (beta chain) was captured by sequencing in a study of T-cell reconstitution after alpha-beta-depleted transplantation in children. Points from the study as a whole: High day-60 TCRbeta diversity in some patients came from surviving recipient T cells and thymic progenitors. Several hundred expanded graft clones reportedly supplied alpha-beta T cells about two months after transplant. Diversity and T-cell counts at one year after transplant derived mostly from new T cells.

This CDR3 has 12 residues. The V gene lost 3 bases and the J gene lost 4 bases, with 7 bases spanning the gap. Germline V CDR1 and CDR2: MDHEN, SYDVKM. TCRbeta library preparation incorporated unique molecular identifiers. In TCRdb, the PCR reads were re-called with MiXCR into one record per CDR3 protein. The table has about 76,000 distinct CDR3 sequences, less than 15% seen once. This clonotype is classed as medium-sized (0.01 to 0.1%). Its antigen is currently unknown. This TCR was sampled from a male patient between 2 and 15 years old who had a stem cell transplant for acute lymphoblastic leukemia, so the T cells may come from the graft donor. This chain uses TRBV28 with TRBJ2-7; no clear D. The sequenced sample was PBMCs, mostly from graft donor cells, obtained 180 days after TCRalphabeta/CD19-depleted stem cell transplant. The CDR3 region has the DNA TGTGCCAGCAGTTTTGGTCCTTACGAGCAGTACTTC. Translated: CASSFGPYEQYF.